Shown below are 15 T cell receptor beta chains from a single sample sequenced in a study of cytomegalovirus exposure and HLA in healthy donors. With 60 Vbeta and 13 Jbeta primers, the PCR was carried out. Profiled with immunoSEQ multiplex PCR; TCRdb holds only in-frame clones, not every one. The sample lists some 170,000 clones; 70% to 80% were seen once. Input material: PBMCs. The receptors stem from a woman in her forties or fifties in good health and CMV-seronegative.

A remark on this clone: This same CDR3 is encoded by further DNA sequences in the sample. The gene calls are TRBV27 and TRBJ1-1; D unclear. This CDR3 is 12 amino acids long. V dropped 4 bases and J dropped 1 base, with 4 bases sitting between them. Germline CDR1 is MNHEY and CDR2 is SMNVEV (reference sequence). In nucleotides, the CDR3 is TGTGCCAGCAGTTCGGGGAACACTGAAGCTTTCTTT. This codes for CASSSGNTEAFF.

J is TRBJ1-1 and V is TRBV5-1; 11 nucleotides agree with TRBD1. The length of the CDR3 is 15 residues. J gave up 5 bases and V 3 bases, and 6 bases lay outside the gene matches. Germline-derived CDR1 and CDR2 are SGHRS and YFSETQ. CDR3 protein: CASSWTGGYGTEAFF. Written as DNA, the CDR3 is TGCGCCAGCAGCTGGACAGGGGGCTATGGTACTGAAGCTTTCTTT.

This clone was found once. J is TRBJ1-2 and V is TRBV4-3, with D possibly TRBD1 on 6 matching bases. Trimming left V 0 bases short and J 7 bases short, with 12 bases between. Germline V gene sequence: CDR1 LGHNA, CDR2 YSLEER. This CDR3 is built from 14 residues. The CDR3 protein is CASSQDGRGTGYTF. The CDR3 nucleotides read TGCGCCAGCAGCCAAGATGGGAGGGGGACTGGCTACACCTTC.

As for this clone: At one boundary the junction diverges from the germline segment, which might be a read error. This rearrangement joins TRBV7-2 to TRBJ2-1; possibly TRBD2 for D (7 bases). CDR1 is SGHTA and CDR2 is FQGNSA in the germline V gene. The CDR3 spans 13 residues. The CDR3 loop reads CASSLQGSGKGLF. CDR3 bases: TGTGCCAGCAGCTTACAGGGGAGCGGGAAAGGTCTCTTC.

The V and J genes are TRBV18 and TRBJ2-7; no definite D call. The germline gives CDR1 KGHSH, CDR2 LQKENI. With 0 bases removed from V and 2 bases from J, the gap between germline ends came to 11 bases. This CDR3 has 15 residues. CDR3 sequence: CASSPPKPNTYEQYF. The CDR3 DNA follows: TGTGCCAGCTCACCACCGAAGCCAAATACCTACGAGCAGTACTTC.

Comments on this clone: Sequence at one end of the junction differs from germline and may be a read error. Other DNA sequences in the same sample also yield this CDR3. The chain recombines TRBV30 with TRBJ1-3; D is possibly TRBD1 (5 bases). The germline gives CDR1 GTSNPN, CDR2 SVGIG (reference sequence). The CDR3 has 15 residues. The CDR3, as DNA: TGTGCCTGGGTGCGGGACTCTTCCTCTGGAAACGCCATATATTTT. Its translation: CAWVRDSSSGNAIYF. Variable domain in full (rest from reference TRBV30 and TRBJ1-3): SQTIHQWPATLVQPVGSPLSLECTVEGTSNPNLYWYRQAAGRGLQLLFYSVGIGQISSEVPQNLSASRPQDRQFILSSKKLLLSDSGFYLCAWVRDSSSGNAIYFGEGSWLTVV.

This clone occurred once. The DNA of the CDR3 is TGTGCCAGCAGCACCGGGACAGACGGCACAGATACGCAGTATTTT. This translates into CASSTGTDGTDTQYF. The genes are TRBV7-2 and TRBJ2-3, with 7 bases fitting TRBD1. J lost 1 base, V lost 5 bases, and 6 bases had no gene match. Per germline, CDR1 SGHTA and CDR2 FQGNSA. The CDR3 is made up of 15 amino acids. Full variable domain (rest looked up from reference TRBV7-2 and TRBJ2-3): GAGVSQSPSNKVTEKGKDVELRCDPISGHTALYWYRQSLGQGLEFLIYFQGNSAPDKSGLPSDRFSAERTGGSVSTLTIQRTQQEDSAVYLCASSTGTDGTDTQYFGPGTRLTVL.

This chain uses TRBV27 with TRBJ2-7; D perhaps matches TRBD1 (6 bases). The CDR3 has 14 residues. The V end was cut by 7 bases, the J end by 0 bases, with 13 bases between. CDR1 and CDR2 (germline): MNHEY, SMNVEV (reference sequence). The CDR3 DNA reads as TGTGCCAGCAAGGTACAGGGTAGCTCCTACGAGCAGTACTTC. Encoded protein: CASKVQGSSYEQYF.

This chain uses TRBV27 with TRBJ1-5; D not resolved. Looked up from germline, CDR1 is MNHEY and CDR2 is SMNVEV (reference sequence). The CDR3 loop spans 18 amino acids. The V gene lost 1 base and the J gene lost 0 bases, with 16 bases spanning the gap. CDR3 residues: CASSLWAGGTNSNQPQHF. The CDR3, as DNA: TGTGCCAGCAGTTTATGGGCGGGCGGAACTAATAGCAATCAGCCCCAGCATTTT.

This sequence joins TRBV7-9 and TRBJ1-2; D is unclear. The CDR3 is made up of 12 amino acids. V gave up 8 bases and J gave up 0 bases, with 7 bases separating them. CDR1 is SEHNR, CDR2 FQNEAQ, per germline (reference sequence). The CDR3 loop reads CASGDTNYGYTF. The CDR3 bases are TGTGCCAGCGGTGACACTAACTATGGCTACACCTTC.

The CDR3 is CASRHGDSSYEQYF. CDR3 coding DNA: TGTGCCAGTAGACACGGGGACAGCTCCTACGAGCAGTACTTC. The chain links TRBV28 to TRBJ2-7; 7 bases line up with TRBD1. Germline lookup yields CDR1 MDHEN and CDR2 SYDVKM. The CDR3 spans 14 residues. The V gene end was trimmed by 9 bases and the J gene end by 0 bases; junction bases not matched to a gene: 8. Combining the CDR3 with reference TRBV28 and TRBJ2-7 gives the whole variable domain DVKVTQSSRYLVKRTGEKVFLECVQDMDHENMFWYRQDPGLGLRLIYFSYDVKMKEKGDIPEGYSVSREKKERFSLILESASTNQTSMYLCASRHGDSSYEQYFGPGTRLTVT.

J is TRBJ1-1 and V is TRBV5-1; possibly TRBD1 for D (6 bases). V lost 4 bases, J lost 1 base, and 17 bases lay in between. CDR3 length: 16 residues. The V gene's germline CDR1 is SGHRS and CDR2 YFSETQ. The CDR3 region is CASSPDLGGGNTEAFF. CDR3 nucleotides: TGCGCCAGCAGCCCGGACCTAGGGGGTGGGAACACTGAAGCTTTCTTT.

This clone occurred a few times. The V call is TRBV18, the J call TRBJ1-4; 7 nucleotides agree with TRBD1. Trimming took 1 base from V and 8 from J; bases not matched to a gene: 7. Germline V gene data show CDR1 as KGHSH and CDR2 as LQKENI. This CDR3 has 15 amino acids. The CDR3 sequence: CASSPQTGTGEKLFF. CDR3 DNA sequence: TGTGCCAGCTCACCACAGACAGGGACGGGAGAAAAACTGTTTTTT.

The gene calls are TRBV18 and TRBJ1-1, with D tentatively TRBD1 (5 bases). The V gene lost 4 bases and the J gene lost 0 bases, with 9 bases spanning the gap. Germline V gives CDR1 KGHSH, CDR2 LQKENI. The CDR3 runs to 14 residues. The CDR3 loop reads CASSRRGLNTEAFF. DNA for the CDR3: TGTGCCAGCTCACGAAGGGGCTTGAACACTGAAGCTTTCTTT.

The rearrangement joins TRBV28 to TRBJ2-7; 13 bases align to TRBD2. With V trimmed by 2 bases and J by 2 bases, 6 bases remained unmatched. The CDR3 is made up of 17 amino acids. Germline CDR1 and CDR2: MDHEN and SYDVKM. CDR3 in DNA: TGTGCCAGCAGTTTACCCAAGACTAGCGGGAGGACCTACGAGCAGTACTTC. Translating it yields CASSLPKTSGRTYEQYF.